Listed below are T cell receptor beta chains from one sample, sequenced in a study of response to subunit inactivated influenza vaccine. MiXCR, applied by TCRdb to the RT-PCR reads, yields one record per CDR3 protein. The sample lists under 750,000 distinct CDR3 sequences, about 11% occurring once. The material sequenced was PBMCs from blood, taken on the day of vaccination. All receptors come from a man in his fifties or sixties who received an inactivated influenza vaccine. Each CDR3 is given with its conserved first and last residue. D genes are given only for firm matches. Clone size, where shown, is once, few, many, or a class for clones that have expanded.

CSAKSGGSTDTQYF | TGCAGTGCCAAGAGCGGGGGTAGCACAGATACGCAGTATTTT | TRBD2 | TRBJ2-3 | TRBV20-1 | few
CASSLGTGYEQFF | TGTGCCAGCAGCTTAGGAACAGGTTATGAGCAGTTCTTC | . | TRBJ2-1 | TRBV11-2 | .
CASSLGDGIYEQYF | TGCGCCAGCAGCTTGGGGGACGGAATCTACGAGCAGTACTTC | . | TRBJ2-7 | TRBV5-1 | many
CASSQDLKQGEQFF | TGTGCCAGCAGCCAAGATCTGAAACAGGGTGAGCAGTTCTTC | . | TRBJ2-1 | TRBV4-2 | .
CAISERYEQYF | TGTGCCATCAGTGAGAGGTACGAGCAGTACTTC | . | TRBJ2-7 | TRBV10-3 | .
CASTFTTGTAYNEQFF | TGTGCCAGCACCTTCACTACCGGGACAGCCTACAATGAGCAGTTCTTC | TRBD1 | TRBJ2-1 | TRBV12-3/TRBV12-4 | few
CASSPGGFFNSPLHF | TGTGCCAGCAGCCCAGGGGGGTTCTTTAATTCACCCCTCCACTTT | TRBD1 | TRBJ1-6 | TRBV2 | few
CASNLIGQGYSPLHF | TGTGCCAGCAACCTAATCGGACAGGGCTATTCACCCCTCCACTTT | TRBD1 | TRBJ1-6 | TRBV7-2 | .
CATSRDRVRSQPQHF | TGTGCCACCAGCAGGGACAGGGTGAGGAGTCAGCCCCAGCATTTT | TRBD1 | TRBJ1-5 | TRBV15 | .
CASSDSVSGDPYEQYF | TGCGCCAGCAGCGATTCGGTTAGCGGGGATCCCTACGAGCAGTACTTC | TRBD2 | TRBJ2-7 | TRBV5-1 | .
CASSLAWTSNRGATQYF | TGTGCCAGCAGCTTAGCCTGGACATCAAATCGGGGGGCTACCCAGTACTTC | . | TRBJ2-5 | TRBV11-2 | .